Listed below are T cell receptor beta chains from one sample, sequenced in a study of cytomegalovirus exposure and HLA in healthy donors. The assay was immunoSEQ multiplex PCR, and TCRdb's table has in-frame clones only and misses some. The sample yields around 150,000 clones, more than 60% seen once. The sample was PBMCs. These receptors came from a woman in her sixties or seventies in good health and CMV-seronegative. Both conserved end residues are part of each CDR3. Fields, in order: CDR3 DNA, CDR3 protein, V gene, J gene, D gene, clone size. The D gene is left open where the match is weak. The size field is filled for only some rows; it gives once, few, many or a size class.

CDR3 DNA: TGTGCCAGCAGCGTTGCGGGAGGGCCGGGTACGCAGTATTTT
CDR3 protein: CASSVAGGPGTQYF
V gene: TRBV28
J gene: TRBJ2-3
D gene: TRBD2
clone size: -

CDR3 DNA: TGTGCCAGCAGCAAAAGGACTAGCGGGACCCAAGAGACCCAGTACTTC
CDR3 protein: CASSKRTSGTQETQYF
V gene: TRBV21-1
J gene: TRBJ2-5
D gene: -
clone size: -

CDR3 DNA: TGTGCCAGCAGCCGGTTTGTGAATGAGCAGTTCTTC
CDR3 protein: CASSRFVNEQFF
V gene: TRBV7-2
J gene: TRBJ2-1
D gene: -
clone size: -

CDR3 DNA: TGTGCCAGCAGCGCCCTTCCTACAGATCCCCCGGCCAATCAGCCCCAGCATTTT
CDR3 protein: CASSALPTDPPANQPQHF
V gene: TRBV2
J gene: TRBJ1-5
D gene: -
clone size: -

CDR3 DNA: TGTGCCAGCAGCTTAACTCGGGACAACCCGAGCTATGGCTACACCTTC
CDR3 protein: CASSLTRDNPSYGYTF
V gene: TRBV7-9
J gene: TRBJ1-2
D gene: -
clone size: -

CDR3 DNA: TGCGCCAGCAGCTCCCAGGGATCTGGAAACACCATATATTTT
CDR3 protein: CASSSQGSGNTIYF
V gene: TRBV5-1
J gene: TRBJ1-3
D gene: -
clone size: -

CDR3 DNA: TGTGCCAGCAGCACCACAGGGGGTTCACCCCTCCACTTT
CDR3 protein: CASSTTGGSPLHF
V gene: TRBV7-9
J gene: TRBJ1-6
D gene: TRBD1
clone size: -

CDR3 DNA: TGTGCCAGTGGCTCCAGCGGGGGAATCGGCAATGAGCAGTTCTTC
CDR3 protein: CASGSSGGIGNEQFF
V gene: TRBV6-5
J gene: TRBJ2-1
D gene: TRBD2
clone size: -

CDR3 DNA: TGTGCCATCAGTGAGTCGGGACAGGGGGCCTTGGGAGATACGCAGTATTTT
CDR3 protein: CAISESGQGALGDTQYF
V gene: TRBV10-3
J gene: TRBJ2-3
D gene: TRBD1
clone size: -

CDR3 DNA: TGTGCCAGCAGCCGGGGGGCCCCCTCCTACAATGAGCAGTTCTTC
CDR3 protein: CASSRGAPSYNEQFF
V gene: TRBV9
J gene: TRBJ2-1
D gene: -
clone size: few

CDR3 DNA: TGTGCCAGCAGTGCAGGGGGAAACACCGGGGAGCTGTTTTTT
CDR3 protein: CASSAGGNTGELFF
V gene: TRBV28
J gene: TRBJ2-2
D gene: TRBD1
clone size: -

CDR3 DNA: TGCGCCAGCAGCCAAGACCTTAGATTTCCCGAGCAGTACTTC
CDR3 protein: CASSQDLRFPEQYF
V gene: TRBV4-1
J gene: TRBJ2-7
D gene: -
clone size: once

CDR3 DNA: TGTGCCAGTAGGATGACTAGCTACGCCGGGGAGCTGTTTTTT
CDR3 protein: CASRMTSYAGELFF
V gene: TRBV19
J gene: TRBJ2-2
D gene: TRBD2
clone size: -

CDR3 DNA: TGTGCCAGCAGTAGAGGAATTCAAGAGACCCAGTACTTC
CDR3 protein: CASSRGIQETQYF
V gene: TRBV6-5
J gene: TRBJ2-5
D gene: -
clone size: -

CDR3 DNA: TGCGCCAGCAGCCCAGGCACGCTTTCAGGTGAAGCTTTCTTT
CDR3 protein: CASSPGTLSGEAFF
V gene: TRBV5-1
J gene: TRBJ1-1
D gene: -
clone size: -

CDR3 DNA: TGTGCCAGCAGTTTATCGCGGGATCCCTACGAGCAGTACTTC
CDR3 protein: CASSLSRDPYEQYF
V gene: TRBV27
J gene: TRBJ2-7
D gene: -
clone size: -

CDR3 DNA: TGTGCCAGCACCGACTCAGGGGGTGGCTATGGCTACACCTTC
CDR3 protein: CASTDSGGGYGYTF
V gene: TRBV6-6
J gene: TRBJ1-2
D gene: TRBD1
clone size: -

CDR3 DNA: TGTGCCACCAGCAGAGATTTGCCCGGTTCAAGGACTAGCTCCTACGAGCAGTACTTC
CDR3 protein: CATSRDLPGSRTSSYEQYF
V gene: TRBV15
J gene: TRBJ2-7
D gene: TRBD2
clone size: -

CDR3 DNA: TGTGCCAGTACCCCAGGGACTCCTAAGTGGGGCAATGAGCAGTTCTTC
CDR3 protein: CASTPGTPKWGNEQFF
V gene: TRBV19
J gene: TRBJ2-1
D gene: -
clone size: -

CDR3 DNA: TGTGCCAGCAGTTTGGCGGGGGCAGATACGCAGTATTTT
CDR3 protein: CASSLAGADTQYF
V gene: TRBV28
J gene: TRBJ2-3
D gene: TRBD2
clone size: -

CDR3 DNA: TGTGCCAGCAGAACGCAGCGGACGGGCTACGAGCAGTACTTC
CDR3 protein: CASRTQRTGYEQYF
V gene: TRBV6-5
J gene: TRBJ2-7
D gene: -
clone size: few

CDR3 DNA: TGCGCCAGCAGCTTGGCGGGGGGCGTTACAGATACGCAGTATTTT
CDR3 protein: CASSLAGGVTDTQYF
V gene: TRBV5-1
J gene: TRBJ2-3
D gene: -
clone size: -

CDR3 DNA: TGCGCCAGCAGCTTGGGTAGCGGAGCCTACGAGCAGTACTTC
CDR3 protein: CASSLGSGAYEQYF
V gene: TRBV5-1
J gene: TRBJ2-7
D gene: -
clone size: -

CDR3 DNA: TGTGCCAGTAGCGGACAGGGGACCGGCTCACCCCTCCACTTT
CDR3 protein: CASSGQGTGSPLHF
V gene: TRBV19
J gene: TRBJ1-6
D gene: TRBD1
clone size: -

CDR3 DNA: TGTTCCAGCAGCTTAGGACAGCCCTCAACTAATGAAAAACTGTTTTTT
CDR3 protein: CSSSLGQPSTNEKLFF
V gene: TRBV7-9
J gene: TRBJ1-4
D gene: -
clone size: -

CDR3 DNA: TGTGCTAGTGGCCTAAATCAAATGAACACTGAAGCTTTCTTT
CDR3 protein: CASGLNQMNTEAFF
V gene: TRBV12-5
J gene: TRBJ1-1
D gene: -
clone size: -

CDR3 DNA: TGTGCCAGCAGCTTGCGGGGGGGGAGAAAGACCCAGTACTTC
CDR3 protein: CASSLRGGRKTQYF
V gene: TRBV5-6
J gene: TRBJ2-5
D gene: TRBD2
clone size: -

CDR3 DNA: TGTGCCAGCAGACGCCCGGGGAGGGGCCGCTATGGAAACACCATATATTTT
CDR3 protein: CASRRPGRGRYGNTIYF
V gene: TRBV11-2
J gene: TRBJ1-3
D gene: -
clone size: few

CDR3 DNA: TGTGTCTCACAGGGGGCCTACACTGAAGCTTTCTTT
CDR3 protein: CVSQGAYTEAFF
V gene: TRBV28
J gene: TRBJ1-1
D gene: TRBD1
clone size: once

CDR3 DNA: TGTGCCAGCAGTCCGCATACCGCGTCGGTTAGAGAGTACTTC
CDR3 protein: CASSPHTASVREYF
V gene: TRBV2
J gene: TRBJ2-7
D gene: -
clone size: -

CDR3 DNA: TGCGCCAGCAGCTTGAGGGAGGGGAACACCGGGGAGCTGTTTTTT
CDR3 protein: CASSLREGNTGELFF
V gene: TRBV5-1
J gene: TRBJ2-2
D gene: TRBD2
clone size: -

CDR3 DNA: TGTGCCAGCAGCTTATCCACTACCCACCAAGAGACCCAGTACTTC
CDR3 protein: CASSLSTTHQETQYF
V gene: TRBV7-2
J gene: TRBJ2-5
D gene: -
clone size: -

CDR3 DNA: TGTGCCAGCTCACCCCCGGGGACAGCCTACGAGCAGTACTTC
CDR3 protein: CASSPPGTAYEQYF
V gene: TRBV18
J gene: TRBJ2-7
D gene: TRBD1
clone size: -

CDR3 DNA: TGTGCCAGCAGTCCCAGACAGGGGGTACAACTGTTAAACGGGGAGCTGTTTTTT
CDR3 protein: CASSPRQGVQLLNGELFF
V gene: TRBV27
J gene: TRBJ2-2
D gene: TRBD1
clone size: -

CDR3 DNA: TGTGCCAGCAGTTTATATATCACCGGCGGGGAGTTGGGCTCCTACGAGCAGTACTTC
CDR3 protein: CASSLYITGGELGSYEQYF
V gene: TRBV28
J gene: TRBJ2-7
D gene: -
clone size: few

CDR3 DNA: TGTGCCAGCAGCTACCAGACAGCTCTAAACTATGGCTACACCTTC
CDR3 protein: CASSYQTALNYGYTF
V gene: TRBV5-5
J gene: TRBJ1-2
D gene: -
clone size: -

CDR3 DNA: TGCGCCAGCAGCTCCTCGACAGGAACAGATACGCAGTATTTT
CDR3 protein: CASSSSTGTDTQYF
V gene: TRBV5-1
J gene: TRBJ2-3
D gene: -
clone size: -

CDR3 DNA: TGCAGCGTTGAAGATCCCGGGACTGAAGCTTTCTTT
CDR3 protein: CSVEDPGTEAFF
V gene: TRBV29-1
J gene: TRBJ1-1
D gene: -
clone size: -

CDR3 DNA: TGTGCCAGCAGCTTAGAGGCTAGCGGGAGGTCTACAGATACGCAGTATTTT
CDR3 protein: CASSLEASGRSTDTQYF
V gene: TRBV7-6
J gene: TRBJ2-3
D gene: TRBD2
clone size: -

CDR3 DNA: TGTGCCACACAGGGGTTGTGGACTGAAGCTTTCTTT
CDR3 protein: CATQGLWTEAFF
V gene: TRBV10-3
J gene: TRBJ1-1
D gene: TRBD1
clone size: -

CDR3 DNA: TGTGCCAGCACCCCAAGCGGATCCAACTATGGCTACACCTTC
CDR3 protein: CASTPSGSNYGYTF
V gene: TRBV6-5
J gene: TRBJ1-2
D gene: -
clone size: -

CDR3 DNA: TGTGCCAGTAGTATAGCAGGGATGGGCTATGGCTACACCTTC
CDR3 protein: CASSIAGMGYGYTF
V gene: TRBV19
J gene: TRBJ1-2
D gene: -
clone size: -

CDR3 DNA: TGTGCCAGCAGCCCACTCTTGGGACTAGCGGGAGGCGGTGGTGAGCAGTTCTTC
CDR3 protein: CASSPLLGLAGGGGEQFF
V gene: TRBV7-9
J gene: TRBJ2-1
D gene: TRBD2
clone size: -

CDR3 DNA: TGTGCCAGCAGCTTAGGATGGAGACGAGGGATTAAGAATGGCTACACCTTC
CDR3 protein: CASSLGWRRGIKNGYTF
V gene: TRBV7-2
J gene: TRBJ1-2
D gene: -
clone size: -

CDR3 DNA: TGTGCCAGCAGCTTAACAGTCCAAGAGACCCAGTACTTC
CDR3 protein: CASSLTVQETQYF
V gene: TRBV7-6
J gene: TRBJ2-5
D gene: -
clone size: -

CDR3 DNA: TGTGCCAGCAGTGTGGACACCCGGGGCAATCAGCCCCAGCATTTT
CDR3 protein: CASSVDTRGNQPQHF
V gene: TRBV2
J gene: TRBJ1-5
D gene: -
clone size: -

CDR3 DNA: TGCGCCAGCAGGTCCGTTGCTAGCGGGATCACAGATACGCAGTATTTT
CDR3 protein: CASRSVASGITDTQYF
V gene: TRBV10-2
J gene: TRBJ2-3
D gene: TRBD2
clone size: -

CDR3 DNA: TGTGCCAGCAGTTACCCCGGGAGGGCCAGTGAGCAGTTCTTC
CDR3 protein: CASSYPGRASEQFF
V gene: TRBV6-5
J gene: TRBJ2-1
D gene: TRBD2
clone size: -

CDR3 DNA: TGTGCCAGCAACTCACACCGGACATCCTCCTGTTTCTACAATGAGCAGTTCTTC
CDR3 protein: CASNSHRTSSCFYNEQFF
V gene: TRBV21-1
J gene: TRBJ2-1
D gene: -
clone size: -

CDR3 DNA: TGTGCCAGCAGTGAAGCGGAAGGAAAACTAGCGGGGGGTCGCAAGGAGACCCAGTACTTC
CDR3 protein: CASSEAEGKLAGGRKETQYF
V gene: TRBV6-1
J gene: TRBJ2-5
D gene: TRBD2
clone size: once

CDR3 DNA: TGCGCCAGCACCAACCTATTAGACAGGGGCGGGACTGAAGCTTTCTTT
CDR3 protein: CASTNLLDRGGTEAFF
V gene: TRBV5-1
J gene: TRBJ1-1
D gene: TRBD1
clone size: -

CDR3 DNA: TGTGCCAGCAGCTTAGTTCTAGGCCCCGGGGAGCTGTTTTTT
CDR3 protein: CASSLVLGPGELFF
V gene: TRBV11-2
J gene: TRBJ2-2
D gene: -
clone size: -

CDR3 DNA: TGTGCCAGCAGCTTAGCATTTAGCGGGGGGCTCTTGTCCTACGAGCAGTACTTC
CDR3 protein: CASSLAFSGGLLSYEQYF
V gene: TRBV7-2
J gene: TRBJ2-7
D gene: TRBD2
clone size: once

CDR3 DNA: TGTGCCAGCAGCGACCCCGGGACATCTGGCTACACCTTC
CDR3 protein: CASSDPGTSGYTF
V gene: TRBV9
J gene: TRBJ1-2
D gene: -
clone size: -

CDR3 DNA: TGTGCCAGCAGCTCTCAGCGGGGATCCTACAATGAGCAGTTCTTC
CDR3 protein: CASSSQRGSYNEQFF
V gene: TRBV11-1
J gene: TRBJ2-1
D gene: TRBD2
clone size: -